The next 3 T cell receptor beta chains were all read from a single sample in a study of T cells after yellow fever vaccination (dated by TCRdb to about 2019). In light of the paper, this sample's treatment or condition label describes: live attenuated yellow fever vaccine strain. The protocol used for the library was 5' RACE. The run used an Illumina NovaSeq 6000. The raw public reads went through TCRdb reprocessing: fastp at Q25, MiXCR clone calling, in-frame beta chains kept. For every CDR3 protein sequence, its rows merge into one entry that carries the most common genes and DNA. Here the sample has 250,000 or so distinct CDR3 sequences; approximately 3.6% occur a single time. Under 20% of the sample lies in the top ten. Sequenced here: PBMCs, sampled 15 days after the yellow fever booster vaccination. The receptor set was obtained from a man aged 18 to 29 who received the YFV17D yellow fever vaccine.

The sample holds many counts of this clonotype. The genes are TRBV7-3 and TRBJ2-7; 8 nucleotides agree with TRBD2. The CDR3 extends over 15 amino acids. Germline assignment: CDR1 SGHTA and CDR2 FQGTGA. Trimming at V came to 6 bases and at J to 4 bases, leaving 11 bases not matched to a gene. The CDR3 region is CASRDPGGPRYEQYV. The CDR3, as DNA: TGTGCCAGCAGGGACCCGGGGGGGCCACGATACGAGCAGTACGTC.

This clonotype was picked up a small number of times. V and J are TRBV4-1 and TRBJ2-1; 13 positions agree with TRBD2. This CDR3 has 17 amino acids. Germline CDR1 and CDR2: MGHRA and YSYEKL. V shed 4 bases, J shed 8 bases, and the junction held 11 bases outside the gene matches. The CDR3 here is CASSRRTGTSGEYEQFF. Written as DNA, the CDR3 is TGCGCCAGCAGCCGACGAACCGGGACTAGCGGGGAGTATGAGCAGTTCTTC.

This clonotype was observed many times. CDR3 amino acids: CASSLIGTQYF. CDR3 bases: TGTGCCAGCAGCTTAATCGGGACCCAGTACTTC. The chain carries TRBV7-2 and TRBJ2-5, with unresolved D. V lost 2 bases and J lost 7, with 5 bases in between. Germline V gene data show CDR1 as SGHTA and CDR2 as FQGNSA. The CDR3 consists of 11 residues.